A few counts support the clone carrying this T cell receptor (beta chain). These data belong to a study of blood T cell repertoires in COVID-19. Study context: The United States, Italy and Spain provided the acute and convalescent COVID-19 samples. From T cells, B-cell-depleted T cells, or PBMCs came the material, which was cDNA or gDNA.

V shed 6 bases and J 14 bases; nucleotides not matched to a gene: 5. This CDR3 has 11 residues. Participant ages covered roughly 18 to 89 years across around 22 US areas. Assignment of participants to cohorts was predicated upon participant-reported clinical history. The protocol was immunoSEQ multiplex PCR, while the TCRdb copy is restricted to in-frame clones and leaves out a portion. The data hold almost 250,000 clones, with 85% observed a single time. Sequenced sample: PBMCs or T cells enriched from blood (not recorded which). This receptor was obtained from a woman aged 45 to 65 with acute COVID-19. The J gene is TRBJ2-1, the V gene TRBV12-3 or TRBV12-4, with TRBD1 matching 9 bases. CDR3 loop: CASSQGTGKFF. The CDR3 DNA follows: TGTGCCAGCAGCCAGGGGACAGGGAAGTTCTTC.